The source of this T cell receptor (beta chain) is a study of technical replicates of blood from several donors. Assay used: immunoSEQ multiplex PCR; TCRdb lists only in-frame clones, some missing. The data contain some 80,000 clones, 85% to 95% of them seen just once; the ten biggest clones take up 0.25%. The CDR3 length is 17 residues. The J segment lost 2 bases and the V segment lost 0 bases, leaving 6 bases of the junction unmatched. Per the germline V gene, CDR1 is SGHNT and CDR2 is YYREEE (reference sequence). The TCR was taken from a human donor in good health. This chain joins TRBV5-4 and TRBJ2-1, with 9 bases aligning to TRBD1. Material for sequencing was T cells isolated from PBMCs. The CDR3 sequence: CASSLAIGQGPYNEQFF. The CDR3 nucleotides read TGTGCCAGCAGCTTGGCGATTGGACAGGGGCCCTACAATGAGCAGTTCTTC. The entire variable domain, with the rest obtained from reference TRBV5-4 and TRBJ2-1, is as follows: ETGVTQSPTHLIKTRGQQVTLRCSSQSGHNTVSWYQQALGQGPQFIFQYYREEENGRGNFPPRFSGLQFPNYSSELNVNALELDDSALYLCASSLAIGQGPYNEQFFGPGTRLTVL.